This T cell receptor (beta chain) is from a study of vaccination and CD4 T cells after COVID-19. Study as a whole: Nasal swab PCR detected SARS-CoV-2 in convalescent patients, who comprised under ten mild cases and one severe case.

A remark on this clonotype: Its cognate antigen is unknown.

The treatment here: approximately nine-day PBMC culture with coronavirus spike peptide pools or control peptides (ViraFEST assay). Researchers used the Oncomine TCR Beta short-read assay to sequence DNA from cultured CD4+ T cells. MiXCR, run by TCRdb on the PCR reads, gives a single entry per CDR3 protein. Among thousands of distinct CDR3 sequences listed, less than 85% were seen once. The sequenced material came from CD4+ T cells from blood, cultured in vitro. The receptor's source is a human donor who had recovered from COVID-19.

CDR3 nucleotide sequence: TGCAGTGCTAGTCACGGACAGGGAAACTCACCCCTCCACTTT. The encoded protein is CSASHGQGNSPLHF. The rearrangement joins TRBV20-1 to TRBJ1-6, with 8 bases aligning to TRBD1. V dropped 3 bases and J dropped 10; count of bases not matched to a gene: 8. This CDR3 has 14 residues. Per germline, CDR1 DFQATT and CDR2 SNEGSKA (reference sequence).